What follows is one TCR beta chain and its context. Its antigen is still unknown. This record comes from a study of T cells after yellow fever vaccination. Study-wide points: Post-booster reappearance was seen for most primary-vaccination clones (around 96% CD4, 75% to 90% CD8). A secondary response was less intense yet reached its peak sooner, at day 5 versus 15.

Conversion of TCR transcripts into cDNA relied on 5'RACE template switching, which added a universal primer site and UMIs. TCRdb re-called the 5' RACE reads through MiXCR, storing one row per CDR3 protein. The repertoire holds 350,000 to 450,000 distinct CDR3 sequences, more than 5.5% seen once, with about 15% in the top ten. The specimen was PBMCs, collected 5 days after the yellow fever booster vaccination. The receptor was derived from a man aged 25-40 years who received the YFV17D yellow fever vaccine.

The CDR3 here is CASKTAAGTGELFF. The CDR3 DNA reads as TGCGCCAGCAAAACCGCGGCGGGCACCGGGGAGCTGTTTTTT. The J gene is TRBJ2-2, the V gene TRBV5-1; TRBD2 is a possible D gene (5 bases). V was cut by 6 bases and J by 4 bases, with 13 bases left in between. Germline CDR1 SGHRS, CDR2 YFSETQ. The CDR3 sequence is 14 residues long.